A single sample gave rise to the 11 T cell receptor beta chains below, sequenced in a study of blood T cell repertoires in COVID-19. Libraries were prepared by immunoSEQ multiplex PCR; TCRdb keeps only in-frame clonotypes and omits some of them. This table has fewer than 500,000 clones, approximately 77% appearing once. Sequenced input: peripheral blood. The receptors derive from a human donor with acute or convalescent COVID-19. The donor label of this sample is uncertain.

The chain employs TRBV2 and TRBJ1-4; tentative D call: TRBD1 (6 bases). Germline V CDR1 and CDR2: SNHLY, FYNNEI. The CDR3 is 15 amino acids. Deletions cut 7 bases from V and 5 bases from J, with 17 bases between. CDR3 nucleotides: TGTGCCAGCAACGACCCGGGGGGGCTGAATGAAAAACTGTTTTTT. Protein sequence: CASNDPGGLNEKLFF.

The V gene is TRBV28, the J gene TRBJ1-6; a weak D match, TRBD1 (6 bases). This CDR3 has 14 amino acids. V was clipped by 1 base and J by 7 bases, with 8 bases between them. CDR1 is MDHEN and CDR2 is SYDVKM in the germline V gene. CDR3 loop: CASSLSGANSPLHF. For the CDR3, the DNA is TGTGCCAGCAGTTTATCAGGGGCGAATTCACCCCTCCACTTT.

This rearrangement joins TRBV5-1 to TRBJ2-2; a weak D match, TRBD1 (5 bases). Trimming pared 4 bases from V and 5 bases from J, leaving 12 bases between. Germline V lookup: CDR1 SGHRS, CDR2 YFSETQ. The CDR3 consists of 14 residues. The CDR3: CASSPGHRTGELFF. In DNA, the CDR3 is TGCGCCAGCAGCCCCGGACACCGAACCGGGGAGCTGTTTTTT.

The chain uses TRBV11-3 and TRBJ2-1; perhaps TRBD1 as D (6 bases). The CDR3 sequence is 15 residues long. The germline V and J ends were trimmed by 2 bases and 5 bases, with 13 bases remaining between them. Germline V gene data show CDR1 as SGHNT and CDR2 as YENEEA. Here the CDR3 DNA reads TGTGCCAGCAGCTTAATCGGCCAGGGGAACAATGAGCAGTTCTTC. It encodes CASSLIGQGNNEQFF.

V usage is TRBV11-2 and J usage is TRBJ2-7; 11 bases map to TRBD1. This CDR3 comprises 15 residues. V lost 5 bases to trimming and J lost 6 bases; unmatched junction nucleotides: 9. The germline gives CDR1 SGHAT, CDR2 FQNNGV. This CDR3 is CASSTWTGGLGEQYF. In DNA form, the CDR3 reads TGTGCCAGCAGCACCTGGACAGGGGGCCTAGGCGAGCAGTACTTC.

This clone was observed a few times. Written as DNA, the CDR3 is TGCGCCAGCAGCTTGACGGGAAAAATTTCTAACTATGGCTACACCTTC. Amino acid sequence: CASSLTGKISNYGYTF. The chain recombines TRBV5-1 with TRBJ1-2, with no clear D. Between the trimmed V and J ends, which lost 1 base and 0 bases, there was a span of 13 bases. The CDR3 spans 16 residues. CDR1 is SGHRS and CDR2 is YFSETQ in the germline V gene. Based on the CDR3 plus reference TRBV5-1 and TRBJ1-2, the full variable domain is KAGVTQTPRYLIKTRGQQVTLSCSPISGHRSVSWYQQTPGQGLQFLFEYFSETQRNKGNFPGRFSGRQFSNSRSEMNVSTLELGDSALYLCASSLTGKISNYGYTFGSGTRLTVV.

In this sample, this clone turned up many times. The genes are TRBV6-5 and TRBJ1-5, with 8 bases lining up with TRBD1. The CDR3 is 14 amino acids. V shed 6 bases, J shed 6 bases, and the junction held 7 bases outside the gene matches. Looked up from germline, CDR1 is MNHEY and CDR2 is SVGAGI. This chain's CDR3 is CASRSTGDVQPQHF. CDR3 nucleotides: TGTGCCAGCAGGTCGACAGGGGATGTTCAGCCCCAGCATTTT.

V is TRBV28 and J is TRBJ2-2, with TRBD2 identical over 13 bases. The J segment lost 3 bases and the V segment lost 4 bases, leaving 8 bases of the junction unmatched. The CDR3 contains 18 residues. Germline CDR1 and CDR2: MDHEN and SYDVKM. CDR3 amino acids: CASSSSGLAGAYTGELFF. In DNA, the CDR3 is TGTGCCAGCAGTTCGTCCGGACTAGCGGGGGCCTACACCGGGGAGCTGTTTTTT.

This clone was detected ten times or more. For the CDR3, the DNA is TGTGCCAGCTCACCATCGGCAGGGTGGTACGAGCAGTACTTC. Its translation is CASSPSAGWYEQYF. The chain uses TRBV18 and TRBJ2-7, with a weak D call TRBD1 (5 bases). Per the germline V gene, CDR1 is KGHSH and CDR2 is LQKENI. The CDR3 consists of 14 residues. V was cut by 2 bases and J by 4 bases, with 12 bases left in between.

V is TRBV19 and J is TRBJ1-2; 8 nucleotides match TRBD1. The CDR3 covers 16 residues. Trimming took 3 bases from V and 6 from J; bases not matched to a gene: 12. From germline, CDR1 is LNHDA and CDR2 SQIVND (reference sequence). As DNA, the CDR3 is TGTGCCAGTAGTATCCACCGTGGACAGGGTGCAGATGGCTACACCTTC. Encoded protein: CASSIHRGQGADGYTF.

As regards this clone: This sample also contains other DNA sequences that code for the same CDR3. This chain links TRBV11-2 with TRBJ1-2; no definite D call. The germline gives CDR1 SGHAT, CDR2 FQNNGV. This CDR3 has 12 amino acids. Trimming took off 2 bases at V and 5 bases at J, with 6 bases between the two ends. The CDR3 is CASSLLSYGYTF. The CDR3 DNA reads as TGTGCCAGCAGCTTACTATCTTATGGCTACACCTTC.